This TCR beta chain was identified during a study of cytomegalovirus exposure and HLA in healthy donors. Findings and limits, study-wide: Accounts indicate the classifier identified cytomegalovirus status with strong specificity and sensitivity. Roughly uniform depth of sequencing across donors was assumed in presence/absence analyses. Because they were indistinguishable, some V segments, including TRBV6-2 and TRBV6-3, were excluded. Most subjects had HLA-A and HLA-B alleles reportedly predicted accurately by TCR beta sequences.

60 Vbeta and 13 Jbeta primers were used in PCR. TCRdb keeps only in-frame clones here, not all; method: immunoSEQ multiplex PCR. The sample lists tens of thousands of clones; 60% to 85% were seen once. V lost 0 bases, J lost 6 bases, and 12 bases stayed unmatched. There are 17 residues in the CDR3. CDR1 and CDR2 (germline): MGHRA, YSYEKL. This clone was recorded a few times. Antigen unknown. V gene TRBV4-1 combines with J gene TRBJ2-3; 7 nucleotides line up with TRBD2. The sequenced sample consisted of PBMCs. This receptor was taken from a male donor in good health and CMV-seropositive. The CDR3 region is CASSQDRGGQGLDTQYF. The CDR3 DNA follows: TGCGCCAGCAGCCAAGATCGGGGAGGGCAGGGTTTGGATACGCAGTATTTT.